These T cell receptor beta chains were read from a single sample in a study of CD8 T cells in Susac syndrome. MiXCR, run by TCRdb on the immunoSEQ multiplex PCR reads, gives a single entry per CDR3 protein. Here the sample spans hundreds of thousands of distinct CDR3 sequences, 95% being singletons. Sequencing used CD4+ T cells from PBMCs. Receptors originate from a human donor with multiple sclerosis. Both conserved end residues are part of each CDR3. The order of the fields is J gene, V gene, clone size, D gene, CDR3 protein, CDR3 DNA. The D gene is left open where the match is weak. Expanded clones are given a class, and other clones once, few, many or no size at all.

>TRBJ2-7|TRBV25-1|NA|TRBD2
CASGTSGRALNEQYF
TGTGCCAGCGGGACTAGCGGGAGGGCTTTAAACGAGCAGTACTTC
>TRBJ1-2|TRBV27|NA|NA
CASSPSAGTYTF
TGTGCCAGCAGTCCCTCCGCGGGGACCTACACCTTC
>TRBJ2-3|TRBV9|NA|TRBD2
CASSVELAGAFSTDTQYF
TGTGCCAGCAGCGTAGAACTAGCGGGGGCGTTTAGCACAGATACGCAGTATTTT
>TRBJ2-3|TRBV6-5|once|TRBD2
CASSSNLVLAGGSDTQYF
TGTGCCAGCAGTTCAAATCTCGTACTAGCGGGAGGGTCAGATACGCAGTATTTT
>TRBJ2-1|TRBV9|NA|TRBD2
CASSVSGGSYNEQFF
TGTGCCAGCAGCGTCAGCGGGGGCTCCTACAATGAGCAGTTCTTC
>TRBJ2-7|TRBV23-1|NA|TRBD1
CASSHRGQGSYEQYF
TGCGCCAGCAGTCACCGTGGACAGGGCTCCTACGAGCAGTACTTC
>TRBJ1-5|TRBV5-4|once|NA
CASSLEGSDQPQHF
TGTGCCAGCAGCTTGGAAGGTTCCGATCAGCCCCAGCATTTT
>TRBJ2-1|TRBV5-4|NA|TRBD2
CASSLPGTRGHEQFF
TGTGCCAGCAGCCTGCCTGGGACTAGGGGCCATGAGCAGTTCTTC
>TRBJ2-5|TRBV30|NA|NA
CAWSSQETQYF
TGTGCCTGGAGTTCGCAAGAGACCCAGTACTTC
>TRBJ2-7|TRBV29-1|NA|NA
CSVEDSGALSSYEQYF
TGCAGCGTTGAAGATTCCGGGGCGCTTAGCTCCTACGAGCAGTACTTC
>TRBJ1-5|TRBV20-1|NA|NA
CSAPLTVGNQPQHF
TGCAGTGCTCCCTTGACGGTTGGGAATCAGCCCCAGCATTTT
>TRBJ1-2|TRBV9|NA|NA
CASSASQWANYGYTF
TGTGCCAGCAGCGCCTCACAATGGGCTAACTATGGCTACACCTTC
>TRBJ1-2|TRBV3-1|NA|NA
CASSQDRRARGYTF
TGTGCCAGCAGCCAAGATAGGAGGGCCAGGGGCTACACCTTC
>TRBJ1-1|TRBV29-1|NA|TRBD1
CSVALLGQGAYNTEAFF
TGCAGCGTAGCTTTACTAGGACAGGGGGCATATAACACTGAAGCTTTCTTT
>TRBJ2-1|TRBV20-1|NA|TRBD2
CSARAGGQGNEQFF
TGCAGTGCTAGAGCGGGGGGGCAAGGTAATGAGCAGTTCTTC
>TRBJ2-7|TRBV4-1|NA|NA
CASSQDEWITYEQYF
TGCGCCAGCAGCCAAGATGAATGGATCACCTACGAGCAGTACTTC
>TRBJ2-3|TRBV5-1|NA|NA
CASSHLTDTQYF
TGCGCCAGCAGCCATCTCACGGATACGCAGTATTTT
>TRBJ1-1|TRBV29-1|NA|TRBD1
CSVVQGINTEAFF
TGCAGCGTCGTACAGGGGATAAACACTGAAGCTTTCTTT
>TRBJ2-1|TRBV29-1|NA|TRBD1
CSSRDRGDNEQFF
TGCAGCTCCCGGGACAGGGGGGATAATGAGCAGTTCTTC
>TRBJ1-5|TRBV19|NA|TRBD1
CASSRTGYQPQHF
TGTGCCAGTAGTCGGACAGGTTATCAGCCCCAGCATTTT
>TRBJ2-6|TRBV7-9|NA|NA
CASSPGVGANVLTF
TGTGCCAGCAGCCCCGGGGTAGGGGCCAACGTCCTGACTTTC
>TRBJ2-1|TRBV12-3/TRBV12-4|NA|TRBD1
CASSHRQGHNEQFF
TGTGCCAGCAGTCACAGACAGGGTCACAATGAGCAGTTCTTC
>TRBJ2-3|TRBV6-4|NA|NA
CASSRQPGIGDTQYF
TGTGCCAGCAGCCGCCAGCCGGGGATAGGAGATACGCAGTATTTT
>TRBJ2-5|TRBV18|NA|TRBD2
CASSPWEGNQETQYF
TGTGCCAGCTCACCATGGGAGGGGAACCAAGAGACCCAGTACTTC
>TRBJ2-5|TRBV5-1|NA|NA
CASSLGGTAKQETQYF
TGCGCCAGCAGCTTGGGTGGAACAGCGAAACAAGAGACCCAGTACTTC
>TRBJ1-1|TRBV10-3|NA|NA
CAISENTEAFF
TGTGCCATCTCGGAGAACACTGAAGCTTTCTTT
>TRBJ2-1|TRBV28|NA|NA
CASRTSGPYNEQFF
TGTGCCAGCAGGACGAGTGGGCCTTACAATGAGCAGTTCTTC
>TRBJ2-7|TRBV20-1|NA|TRBD1
CSAKRTGVREQYF
TGCAGTGCGAAACGGACAGGCGTTCGGGAGCAGTACTTC
>TRBJ1-1|TRBV18|NA|TRBD1
CASSPQGALNTEAFF
TGTGCCAGCTCACCACAGGGGGCCCTGAACACTGAAGCTTTCTTT
>TRBJ1-2|TRBV15|NA|NA
CATSRDPRANYGYTF
TGTGCCACCAGCAGAGATCCCAGGGCTAACTATGGCTACACCTTC
>TRBJ2-7|TRBV15|NA|TRBD1
CATSTGQGLAWNDEQYF
TGTGCCACCAGCACGGGACAGGGGCTAGCTTGGAACGACGAGCAGTACTTC
>TRBJ1-4|TRBV20-1|NA|NA
CSARRINPATNEKLFF
TGCAGTGCTCGCCGCATTAATCCTGCAACTAATGAAAAACTGTTTTTT
>TRBJ2-1|TRBV15|NA|TRBD2
CATSRLAGGPSEQFF
TGTGCCACCAGCAGACTAGCGGGAGGGCCCAGTGAGCAGTTCTTC
>TRBJ1-1|TRBV29-1|once|TRBD1
CSALTGTLNTEAFF
TGCAGCGCTCTGACAGGGACACTCAACACTGAAGCTTTCTTT
>TRBJ2-5|TRBV11-2|NA|TRBD1
CASSFGTGVTGETQYF
TGTGCCAGCAGCTTCGGGACAGGGGTCACCGGAGAGACCCAGTACTTC
>TRBJ2-7|TRBV20-1|NA|NA
CSASRGASSYEQYF
TGCAGTGCTAGTCGGGGGGCGAGCTCCTACGAGCAGTACTTC
>TRBJ2-7|TRBV2|NA|NA
CASSVGGDRYEQYF
TGTGCCAGCAGTGTTGGAGGGGATCGCTACGAGCAGTACTTC
>TRBJ2-2|TRBV7-7|NA|NA
CASSLARNTGELFF
TGTGCTAGCAGCTTAGCCCGAAACACCGGGGAGCTGTTTTTT
>TRBJ2-5|TRBV9|NA|TRBD2
CASSVGGLAGVETQYF
TGTGCCAGCAGCGTAGGGGGACTAGCGGGAGTAGAGACCCAGTACTTC